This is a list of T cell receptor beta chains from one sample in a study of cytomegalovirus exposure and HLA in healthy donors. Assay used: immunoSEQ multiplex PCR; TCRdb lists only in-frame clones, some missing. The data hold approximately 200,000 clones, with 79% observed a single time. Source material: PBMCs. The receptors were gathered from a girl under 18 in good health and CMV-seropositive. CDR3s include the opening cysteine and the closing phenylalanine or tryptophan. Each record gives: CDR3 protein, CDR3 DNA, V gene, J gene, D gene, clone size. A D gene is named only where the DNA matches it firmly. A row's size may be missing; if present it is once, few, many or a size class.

CDR3aa: CASSPGLSYNSPLHF
CDR3nt: TGTGCCAGCAGTCCCGGACTCTCCTATAATTCACCCCTCCACTTT
v_gene: TRBV6-1
j_gene: TRBJ1-6
d_gene: -
abundance: -

CDR3aa: CASSLLENTEAFF
CDR3nt: TGTGCCAGCAGCTTGCTAGAGAACACTGAAGCTTTCTTT
v_gene: TRBV5-4
j_gene: TRBJ1-1
d_gene: -
abundance: -

CDR3aa: CASSLEGRGNQPQHF
CDR3nt: TGCGCCAGCAGCTTGGAGGGCAGGGGGAATCAGCCCCAGCATTTT
v_gene: TRBV5-1
j_gene: TRBJ1-5
d_gene: TRBD1
abundance: -

CDR3aa: CASSYSTGGGEAFF
CDR3nt: TGTGCCAGCAGTTACTCGACGGGGGGAGGTGAAGCTTTCTTT
v_gene: TRBV6-5
j_gene: TRBJ1-1
d_gene: -
abundance: -

CDR3aa: CASSLDTVAYEQYF
CDR3nt: TGCGCCAGCAGCCTCGACACAGTCGCCTACGAGCAGTACTTC
v_gene: TRBV5-1
j_gene: TRBJ2-7
d_gene: -
abundance: -

CDR3aa: CASSLGEGDNSPLHF
CDR3nt: TGTGCCAGCAGCTTAGGTGAGGGGGACAATTCACCCCTCCACTTT
v_gene: TRBV11-2
j_gene: TRBJ1-6
d_gene: -
abundance: once

CDR3aa: CASSRQDAENIQYF
CDR3nt: TGTGCCAGTAGTAGACAGGACGCGGAAAACATTCAGTACTTC
v_gene: TRBV19
j_gene: TRBJ2-4
d_gene: -
abundance: -

CDR3aa: CASSQLRQGDSKNIQYF
CDR3nt: TGCGCCAGCAGCCAGCTCCGACAGGGGGATTCCAAAAACATTCAGTACTTC
v_gene: TRBV4-1
j_gene: TRBJ2-4
d_gene: TRBD1
abundance: -

CDR3aa: CASSRDRYTDTQYF
CDR3nt: TGCGCCAGCAGCCGGGACAGATACACAGATACGCAGTATTTT
v_gene: TRBV4-1
j_gene: TRBJ2-3
d_gene: TRBD1
abundance: -

CDR3aa: CASSQTNYGYTF
CDR3nt: TGCGCCAGCAGCCAAACAAACTATGGCTACACCTTC
v_gene: TRBV4-1
j_gene: TRBJ1-2
d_gene: -
abundance: -